The clone carrying this TCR beta chain was picked up one time. Its target is not known. The PCR contained 60 Vbeta and 13 Jbeta primers. Original processing methods: It was a later analysis that counted tens of millions of unique TCR beta chains, of which 9.5 million to 14 million were shared. Clones were sequenced by immunoSEQ multiplex PCR, and TCRdb holds only the in-frame ones, with some missing. V and J calls and clone size are those listed in that table; D and trimming were worked out from the DNA. Of some 150,000 clones detected, 60% to 80% appear once; the ten largest clones hold about 1.1%. The sample comes from a study of cytomegalovirus exposure and HLA in healthy donors. Study-level results: Among the CMV-associated chains, three were confirmed in vitro as specific for CMV antigens. Equally common other TCR beta chains were less clonally expanded than HLA-associated ones, a later analysis found. Sequencing likely generated an artifact that appeared as a cluster of highly shared sequence variants.

CDR1 and CDR2 (germline): MGHRA, YSYEKL. The CDR3 is made up of 16 amino acids. Trimming left V 0 bases short and J 5 bases short, with 13 bases between. The sequenced material came from PBMCs. The chain joins TRBV4-1 to TRBJ2-2; D may be TRBD2 (6 bases). This clonotype originated in a male donor in good health and CMV-seronegative. CDR3 region: CASSQDGDSQTGELFF. For the CDR3, the DNA is TGCGCCAGCAGCCAAGATGGGGACTCGCAGACCGGGGAGCTGTTTTTT.